This is a list of T cell receptor beta chains from one sample in a study of T cell responses to AZD1222 COVID-19 vaccine. Method: immunoSEQ multiplex PCR; TCRdb's copy keeps in-frame clones and lacks some. Found here are 95,000 to 100,000 clones, about 90% of them singletons; the top ten hold around 9.6%. The specimen was peripheral blood, collected 28 days after the second AZD1222 dose. These TCRs come from an adult who received the AZD1222 COVID-19 vaccine. The CDR3 runs from the conserved cysteine through the conserved F or W. D genes are given only for firm matches. For some rows the clone size is stated as once, few or many, or as a class when expanded; others skip it.

TRBJ2-2 | NA | TRBV11-2 | NA | CASSADYTGELFF | TGTGCCAGCAGCGCGGACTACACGGGGGAGCTGTTTTTT
TRBJ1-2 | NA | TRBV27 | NA | CASRPGENRVGWWGYTF | TGTGCCAGCAGGCCCGGGGAGAACAGGGTGGGCTGGTGGGGCTACACCTTC
TRBJ1-2 | NA | TRBV20-1 | NA | CSASRQDGYTF | TGCAGTGCTAGTAGACAGGATGGCTACACCTTC
TRBJ1-5 | NA | TRBV12-3/TRBV12-4 | NA | CASSQDRNQPQHF | TGTGCCAGCAGCCAAGACCGTAATCAGCCCCAGCATTTT
TRBJ1-2 | once | TRBV19 | NA | CASSYGEGYTF | TGTGCCAGTAGTTATGGCGAAGGCTACACCTTC
TRBJ2-1 | NA | TRBV5-6 | NA | CASSLYNEQFF | TGTGCCAGCAGCTTATACAATGAGCAGTTCTTC
TRBJ2-7 | once | TRBV19 | TRBD1 | CASTTLRDSPYEQYF | TGTGCCAGTACCACCCTCCGGGACAGTCCCTACGAGCAGTACTTC
TRBJ2-7 | NA | TRBV28 | NA | CASSLQAAGRRSSYEQYF | TGTGCCAGCAGTTTACAAGCGGCAGGGCGGCGGAGCTCCTACGAGCAGTACTTC
TRBJ2-1 | NA | TRBV10-3 | NA | CAISEGGDEQFF | TGTGCCATCAGTGAGGGAGGGGATGAGCAGTTCTTC
TRBJ1-1 | NA | TRBV29-1 | NA | CSVGWNTEAFF | TGCAGCGTTGGCTGGAACACTGAAGCTTTCTTT
TRBJ1-2 | NA | TRBV7-9 | NA | CASSLEGRTYYGYTF | TGTGCCAGCAGCTTAGAGGGCAGGACTTACTATGGCTACACCTTC
TRBJ2-1 | NA | TRBV2 | TRBD2 | CASSRPGLAGGPTYNEQFF | TGTGCCAGCAGCCGACCGGGACTAGCGGGGGGGCCAACCTACAATGAGCAGTTCTTC
TRBJ1-2 | once | TRBV29-1 | TRBD1 | CSAGTGGGYTF | TGCAGCGCCGGGACAGGGGGTGGCTACACCTTC
TRBJ1-4 | once | TRBV28 | NA | CASSRDLTTNEKLFF | TGTGCCAGCAGCAGGGACCTGACTACTAATGAAAAACTGTTTTTT
TRBJ2-7 | NA | TRBV7-3 | TRBD2 | CASSLGLADPYEQYF | TGTGCCAGCAGCTTAGGACTAGCGGACCCCTACGAGCAGTACTTC
TRBJ2-6 | NA | TRBV7-2 | TRBD2 | CASSPGPGLAGSGANVLTF | TGTGCCAGCAGTCCCGGTCCGGGACTAGCGGGATCTGGGGCCAACGTCCTGACTTTC
TRBJ1-1 | NA | TRBV3-1/TRBV3-2 | NA | CASSQAVNTEAFF | TGTGCCAGCAGCCAAGCAGTGAACACTGAAGCTTTCTTT
TRBJ2-5 | NA | TRBV29-1 | TRBD1 | CSIGQGQETQYF | TGCAGCATTGGACAGGGCCAAGAGACCCAGTACTTC
TRBJ2-3 | NA | TRBV11-2 | NA | CASSLFPGTDTQYF | TGTGCCAGCAGCTTGTTCCCTGGCACAGATACGCAGTATTTT
TRBJ1-2 | once | TRBV7-9 | NA | CVTLGPANYGYTF | TGTGTCACATTAGGCCCGGCTAACTATGGCTACACCTTC
TRBJ2-3 | NA | TRBV27 | TRBD1 | CASSPITGTGLSDTQYF | TGTGCCAGCAGTCCGATAACCGGGACAGGGTTGAGCGATACGCAGTATTTT
TRBJ2-1 | NA | TRBV5-1 | NA | CASSLAPAGTYNEQFF | TGCGCCAGCAGCTTGGCCCCGGCGGGAACCTACAATGAGCAGTTCTTC
TRBJ1-4 | NA | TRBV12-3/TRBV12-4 | NA | CASSYNEKLFF | TGTGCCAGCAGTTATAATGAAAAACTGTTTTTT
TRBJ1-4 | NA | TRBV5-1 | NA | CASAAGTYEKLFF | TGCGCCAGCGCCGCAGGTACCTATGAAAAACTGTTTTTT
TRBJ1-2 | NA | TRBV6-5 | NA | CASSYGSGVYGYTF | TGTGCCAGCAGTTATGGGTCAGGGGTCTATGGCTACACCTTC
TRBJ2-2 | NA | TRBV27 | NA | CASSLGAGTNTGELFF | TGTGCCAGCAGTTTAGGGGCAGGGACGAACACCGGGGAGCTGTTTTTT
TRBJ1-1 | NA | TRBV12-3/TRBV12-4 | NA | CASSFGNTEAFF | TGTGCCAGCAGTTTTGGGAACACTGAAGCTTTCTTT
TRBJ2-1 | once | TRBV30 | TRBD1 | CAWSRGQGYNNEQFF | TGTGCCTGGAGTAGGGGACAGGGATATAACAATGAGCAGTTCTTC